This TCR beta chain was sequenced during a study of T cell responses to AZD1222 COVID-19 vaccine. Whole-study findings and limits: Reportedly, nearly half the spike-specific TCRs target unmutated variant regions. Donor demographics were predominantly white British with a female majority; clonal diversity may be underestimated.

CDR1 is MNHNY and CDR2 is SVGAGI in the germline V gene (reference sequence). The CDR3 has 14 residues. V was cut by 1 base and J by 5 bases, with 9 bases left in between. Data came from immunoSEQ multiplex PCR; TCRdb stores just in-frame clones and leaves some out. The data hold more than 85,000 clones, with over 80% observed a single time. This clone was observed a few times. What it binds is unknown. This chain joins TRBV6-6 and TRBJ2-1; D is unresolved. Sequenced material: peripheral blood, taken on day 0 of AZD1222 vaccination. This receptor was taken from an adult in good health. CDR3 in DNA: TGTGCCAGCAGTTACTTAATGGGGAACAATGAGCAGTTCTTC. This sequence encodes CASSYLMGNNEQFF.